These 7 T cell receptor beta chains came from one sample sequenced in a study of blood T cell repertoires in COVID-19. Clones were sequenced by immunoSEQ multiplex PCR, and TCRdb holds only the in-frame ones, with some missing. Counted here are around 100,000 clones, 80% to 90% occurring once; the ten biggest clones make up 1.5% to 2%. Sequencing was carried out using peripheral blood. The receptors stem from an elderly man with acute or convalescent COVID-19.

As to this clone: One end of the junction varies from germline; a read error may be responsible. The chain has TRBV2 and TRBJ2-2; TRBD2 might be the D (6 bases). The CDR3 runs 13 residues. Germline V gene lookup returns CDR1 SNHLY and CDR2 FYNNEI. The CDR3 bases are TGTGCCAGCAGTAATGAGAACACCGGGGGGCTGTTTTTT. It codes for CASSNENTGGLFF.

In DNA form, the CDR3 reads TGTGCCAGCAGCTTAGCGTGGGCTCTGAACACTGAAGCTTTCTTT. Protein product: CASSLAWALNTEAFF. The V call is TRBV7-8, the J call TRBJ1-1; D unresolved. V was trimmed by 0 bases and J by 0 bases, leaving 8 bases between them. The CDR3 consists of 15 residues. The germline gives CDR1 SGHVS, CDR2 FQNEAQ.

This chain uses TRBV18 with TRBJ2-7; D is possibly TRBD1 (6 bases). V lost 6 bases to trimming and J lost 5 bases, with 17 bases between them. CDR1 and CDR2 from the germline V gene are KGHSH and LQKENI. The CDR3 runs 14 residues. In DNA, the CDR3 is TGTGCCAGCTCGCCCGACCAGGGGAACCACGAGCAGTACTTC. Translation: CASSPDQGNHEQYF.

The rearrangement uses TRBV19 and TRBJ2-7; unclear D gene. The germline V gene encodes CDR1 LNHDA and CDR2 SQIVND (reference sequence). The germline V and J ends were trimmed by 4 bases and 1 base, with 8 bases remaining between them. The CDR3 is made up of 13 amino acids. CDR3 residues: CASSKQTSYEQYF. The CDR3 nucleotides read TGTGCCAGTAGTAAGCAGACTTCCTACGAGCAGTACTTC.

This clone came up a few times. The genes are TRBV19 and TRBJ1-1, with 8 bases matching TRBD1. With 4 bases clipped from V and 5 bases from J, the junction kept 6 bases outside the gene matches. This CDR3 has 14 residues. The germline V gene has CDR1 LNHDA and CDR2 SQIVND (reference sequence). As DNA, the CDR3 is TGTGCCAGTAGTAACCGGGACAGGAAGACTGAAGCTTTCTTT. Its protein is CASSNRDRKTEAFF.

The chain links TRBV4-1 to TRBJ2-2; 10 bases align to TRBD2. Germline lookup yields CDR1 MGHRA and CDR2 YSYEKL. This CDR3 spans 20 amino acids. Germline trimming cut 0 bases from V and 7 bases from J; bases unmatched to any gene: 17. CDR3 DNA: TGCGCCAGCAGCCAAGATTTGTTAAAGGCTAGCGGGAGTTTCATCGGGGAGCTGTTTTTT. It translates to CASSQDLLKASGSFIGELFF.

The chain is built from TRBV3-1 (or the pseudogene TRBV3-2) and TRBJ2-2, with 8 bases lining up with TRBD2. The CDR3 sequence is 16 residues long. V shed 4 bases and J 4 bases; nucleotides not matched to a gene: 8. CDR1 is LGHDT and CDR2 is YNNKEL in the germline V gene (reference sequence). CDR3 region: CASSRSGSWGTGELFF. CDR3 sequence (DNA): TGTGCCAGCAGCCGGAGCGGGAGTTGGGGCACCGGGGAGCTGTTTTTT.